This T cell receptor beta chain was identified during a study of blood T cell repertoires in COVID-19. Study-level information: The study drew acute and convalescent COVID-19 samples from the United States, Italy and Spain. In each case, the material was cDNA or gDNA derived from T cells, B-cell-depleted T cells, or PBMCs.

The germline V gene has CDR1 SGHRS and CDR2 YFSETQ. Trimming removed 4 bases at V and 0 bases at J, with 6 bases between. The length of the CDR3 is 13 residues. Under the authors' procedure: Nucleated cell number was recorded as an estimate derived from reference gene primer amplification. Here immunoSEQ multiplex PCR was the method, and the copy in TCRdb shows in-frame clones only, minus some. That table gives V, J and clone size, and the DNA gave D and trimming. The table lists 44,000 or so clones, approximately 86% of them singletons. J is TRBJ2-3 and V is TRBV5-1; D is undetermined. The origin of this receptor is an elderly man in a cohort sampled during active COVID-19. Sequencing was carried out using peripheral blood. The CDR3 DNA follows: TGCGCCAGCAGCGTCCAAAGCACAGATACGCAGTATTTT. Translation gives CASSVQSTDTQYF.